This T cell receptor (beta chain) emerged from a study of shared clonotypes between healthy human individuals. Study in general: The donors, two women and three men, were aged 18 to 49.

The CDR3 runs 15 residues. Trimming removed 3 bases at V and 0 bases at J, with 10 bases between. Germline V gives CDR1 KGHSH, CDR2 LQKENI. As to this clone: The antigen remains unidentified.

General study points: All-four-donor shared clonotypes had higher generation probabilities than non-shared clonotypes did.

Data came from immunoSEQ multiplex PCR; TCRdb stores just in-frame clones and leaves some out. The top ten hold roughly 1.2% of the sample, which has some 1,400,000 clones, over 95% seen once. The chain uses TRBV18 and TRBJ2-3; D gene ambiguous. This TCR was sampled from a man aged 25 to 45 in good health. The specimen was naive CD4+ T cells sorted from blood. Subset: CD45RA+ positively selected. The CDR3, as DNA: TGTGCCAGCTCACCCACCCAGACTAGCACAGATACGCAGTATTTT. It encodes CASSPTQTSTDTQYF.